These 31 T cell receptor beta chains came from one sample sequenced in a study of OX40 agonist ivuxolimab in advanced cancers. TCRdb keeps only in-frame clones here, not all; method: immunoSEQ multiplex PCR. The sample consists of under 200,000 clones, approximately 94% of them appearing once. The specimen comprised CD4+ or CD8+ T cells sorted from blood, sampled in a trial of the OX40 agonist ivuxolimab. Source of these receptors: an adult with an advanced solid tumor such as melanoma, head and neck, liver or kidney cancer.

This clone appeared once. The rearrangement uses TRBV4-2 and TRBJ2-1; D gene uncertain. The CDR3 covers 12 residues. With 6 bases removed from V and 8 bases from J, the gap between germline ends came to 11 bases. Germline V gives CDR1 LGHNA, CDR2 YNFKEQ. CDR3 DNA sequence: TGTGCCAGCAGGACCCGAGTCCATGAGCAGTTCTTC. This gives the protein CASRTRVHEQFF.

This chain uses TRBV25-1 with TRBJ2-4; the D call may be TRBD1 or TRBD2 (5 bases each). CDR3 size: 16 residues. Germline CDR1 reads MGHDK; CDR2 reads SYGVNS. The V and J ends lost 3 bases and 7 bases respectively, with 19 bases between them. For the CDR3, the DNA is TGTGCCAGCAGTGATTCCCTCGCAGGGAGCAGTAACATTCAGTACTTC. It is translated as CASSDSLAGSSNIQYF.

J is TRBJ2-3 and V is TRBV7-2; TRBD2 matches at 11 bases. The V gene's germline CDR1 is SGHTA and CDR2 FQGNSA. The CDR3 totals 16 residues. With 1 base clipped from V and 6 bases from J, the junction kept 6 bases outside the gene matches. The DNA for the CDR3 is TGTGCCAGCAGCTTAGTAGTAGCGGGGGGGCTTGATACGCAGTATTTT. Protein sequence: CASSLVVAGGLDTQYF.

This chain connects TRBV19 to TRBJ2-5, with D tentatively TRBD1 (6 bases). The CDR3 is 14 residues long. V gave up 9 bases and J gave up 5 bases, with 19 bases separating them. The V gene's germline CDR1 is LNHDA and CDR2 SQIVND (reference sequence). The CDR3, as DNA: TGTGCCAGCGAACAGGGTCAGCGTGGGGAGACCCAGTACTTC. Translated, it gives CASEQGQRGETQYF. Supplemented by reference TRBV19 and TRBJ2-5, the full variable domain reads DGGITQSPKYLFRKEGQNVTLSCEQNLNHDAMYWYRQDPGQGLRLIYYSQIVNDFQKGDIAEGYSVSREKKESFPLTVTSAQKNPTAFYLCASEQGQRGETQYFGPGTRLLVL.

The chain uses TRBV30 and TRBJ2-4, with 7 bases that match TRBD1. CDR3 length: 13 residues. Germline lookup yields CDR1 GTSNPN and CDR2 SVGIG (reference sequence). V lost 1 base and J lost 6; bases outside the gene matches: 3. CDR3 sequence: CAWSARGTNIQYF. Written as DNA, the CDR3 is TGTGCCTGGAGTGCCAGGGGGACAAACATTCAGTACTTC.

The rearrangement joins TRBV5-1 to TRBJ2-7; D is unresolved. Germline CDR1 reads SGHRS; CDR2 reads YFSETQ. The CDR3 is 13 amino acids. V lost 4 bases and J 2 bases, leaving 10 bases between the germline ends. For the CDR3, the DNA is TGCGCCAGCAGCCTGGACGGAGCCTACGAGCAGTACTTC. Its translation is CASSLDGAYEQYF.

The chain uses TRBV6-6 and TRBJ2-5; the D call may be TRBD1 or TRBD2 (5 bases each). Per germline, CDR1 MNHNY and CDR2 SVGAGI (reference sequence). The CDR3 has 11 residues. V lost 6 bases, J lost 3 bases, and 5 bases lay in between. Here the CDR3 reads CASRGEETQYF. The CDR3 DNA reads as TGTGCCAGCAGGGGGGAAGAGACCCAGTACTTC.

The genes are TRBV5-1 and TRBJ2-1; TRBD2 agrees at 8 bases. Trimming cost V 0 bases and J 8 bases; bases outside gene matches: 4. Germline V gives CDR1 SGHRS, CDR2 YFSETQ. The CDR3 runs to 14 residues. CDR3 residues: CASSLGLALDEQFF. The CDR3 coding sequence is TGCGCCAGCAGCTTGGGACTAGCGTTAGATGAGCAGTTCTTC.

The chain has TRBV27 and TRBJ2-5; either TRBD1 or TRBD2 may supply D (5 bases each). This CDR3 contains 14 residues. Trimming shortened V by 2 bases and J by 5 bases, and 12 bases separated the two germline ends. Germline V CDR1 and CDR2: MNHEY, SMNVEV (reference sequence). This CDR3 reads CASSLGASLETQYF. CDR3 DNA sequence: TGTGCCAGCAGTTTAGGGGCTAGCCTGGAGACCCAGTACTTC.

The V and J genes are TRBV5-1 and TRBJ1-1; D might be TRBD1 (5 bases). The CDR3 spans 15 residues. Germline CDR1 SGHRS, CDR2 YFSETQ. The V end was cut by 0 bases, the J end by 1 base, with 10 bases between. CDR3 amino acids: CASSLGSGWNTEAFF. In nucleotides, the CDR3 is TGCGCCAGCAGCTTGGGTTCAGGGTGGAACACTGAAGCTTTCTTT.

V and J are TRBV7-9 and TRBJ2-2; 12 bases agree with TRBD2. CDR1 SEHNR and CDR2 FQNEAQ come from the germline V gene (reference sequence). This CDR3 spans 16 amino acids. Trimming took 5 bases from V and 1 from J; bases not matched to a gene: 2. The CDR3 bases are TGTGCCAGCAGCCAACTAGCGGGAGGGAACACCGGGGAGCTGTTTTTT. It translates to CASSQLAGGNTGELFF.

The gene calls are TRBV19 and TRBJ1-6, with TRBD1 as a possible D gene (6 bases). In germline, CDR1 is LNHDA, CDR2 SQIVND (reference sequence). The V gene lost 7 bases and the J gene lost 9 bases, with 16 bases spanning the gap. The CDR3 spans 14 residues. The CDR3 nucleotides are TGTGCCAGTAATCGGGGGGCGAGCGGTTCACCCCTCCACTTT. Protein: CASNRGASGSPLHF.

The chain has TRBV5-1 and TRBJ2-7, with 8 bases that match TRBD1. The V and J ends lost 4 bases and 4 bases, in that order; junction bases with no gene match: 4. The CDR3 loop spans 13 amino acids. Germline assignment: CDR1 SGHRS and CDR2 YFSETQ. CDR3 nucleotides: TGCGCCAGCAGCCGCAGACAGGGGTACGAGCAGTACTTC. It is translated as CASSRRQGYEQYF.

A note on this clone: Other DNA variants within this sample encode the same CDR3. The rearrangement uses TRBV9 and TRBJ2-3; no firm D call. This CDR3 comprises 14 residues. Between the trimmed V and J ends, which lost 2 bases and 0 bases, there was a span of 7 bases. The germline V gene has CDR1 SGDLS and CDR2 YYNGEE. For the CDR3, the DNA is TGTGCCAGCAGCGTTAGCCCTAGCACAGATACGCAGTATTTT. It translates to CASSVSPSTDTQYF. Together with reference TRBV9 and TRBJ2-3, the CDR3 gives the full variable domain: DSGVTQTPKHLITATGQRVTLRCSPRSGDLSVYWYQQSLDQGLQFLIQYYNGEERAKGNILERFSAQQFPDLHSELNLSSLELGDSALYFCASSVSPSTDTQYFGPGTRLTVL.

The V and J genes are TRBV5-1 and TRBJ2-3; TRBD1 is a possible D gene (6 bases). Looked up from germline, CDR1 is SGHRS and CDR2 is YFSETQ. This CDR3 has 16 residues. V lost 1 base and J lost 2, with 14 bases in between. The CDR3 sequence is CASSLTGQTYTDTQYF. The CDR3 coding sequence is TGCGCCAGCAGCTTGACAGGGCAGACTTACACAGATACGCAGTATTTT. The full variable domain, with the rest looked up from reference TRBV5-1 and TRBJ2-3, is KAGVTQTPRYLIKTRGQQVTLSCSPISGHRSVSWYQQTPGQGLQFLFEYFSETQRNKGNFPGRFSGRQFSNSRSEMNVSTLELGDSALYLCASSLTGQTYTDTQYFGPGTRLTVL.

This chain links TRBV7-2 with TRBJ1-6, with TRBD1 as a possible D gene (6 bases). This CDR3 has 13 residues. The germline V and J ends were trimmed by 0 bases and 13 bases, with 10 bases remaining between them. Germline V gives CDR1 SGHTA, CDR2 FQGNSA. CDR3 in DNA: TGTGCCAGCAGCTTAGCTAACAGGGTCCCCCTCCACTTT. It encodes CASSLANRVPLHF.

The CDR3 is CASSPRGLAGVGDTQYF. DNA of the CDR3: TGTGCCAGCAGCCCAAGGGGACTAGCGGGAGTGGGTGATACGCAGTATTTT. The chain links TRBV7-9 to TRBJ2-3, with 14 nucleotides matching TRBD2. The germline V gene encodes CDR1 SEHNR and CDR2 FQNEAQ (reference sequence). After removal of 5 bases from V and 6 bases from J, the junction contained 10 bases not matched to a gene. The CDR3 runs to 17 residues.

V is TRBV5-4 and J is TRBJ2-5; 8 bases align to TRBD2. V trimming: 5 bases; J trimming: 2 bases; junction bases outside the gene matches: 5. CDR1 and CDR2 (germline): SGHNT, YYREEE (reference sequence). The CDR3 spans 14 residues. The chain's CDR3 is CASSSGGTQETQYF. CDR3 coding DNA: TGTGCCAGCAGTTCGGGGGGGACTCAAGAGACCCAGTACTTC.

The chain employs TRBV4-2 and TRBJ2-6, with a possible D match to TRBD2 (7 bases). Germline loops: CDR1 LGHNA, CDR2 YNFKEQ. V lost 7 bases and J lost 0, with 16 bases in between. This CDR3 spans 17 amino acids. In DNA, the CDR3 is TGTGCCAGCACGACCGGGGGGCTCTACTCTGGGGCCAACGTCCTGACTTTC. Translating it yields CASTTGGLYSGANVLTF.

The rearrangement links TRBV7-2 to TRBJ2-1; D may be TRBD2 (6 bases). V was clipped by 5 bases and J by 9 bases, with 20 bases between them. Germline CDR1 SGHTA, CDR2 FQGNSA. This CDR3 region has 15 residues. This CDR3 reads CASSNRDWVYSEQFF. The CDR3 nucleotides are TGTGCCAGCAGCAATCGGGACTGGGTATATAGTGAGCAGTTCTTC.

This chain links TRBV7-2 with TRBJ2-7; 8 bases are shared with TRBD1. This CDR3 spans 13 amino acids. The V gene's germline CDR1 is SGHTA and CDR2 FQGNSA. Germline trimming cut 5 bases from V and 5 bases from J; bases unmatched to any gene: 5. The CDR3 DNA reads as TGTGCCAGCAGCCTTGGCAGGGGGCACGAGCAGTACTTC. This encodes CASSLGRGHEQYF.

The chain links TRBV19 to TRBJ2-7, with D tentatively TRBD1 or TRBD2 (5 bases each). V gave up 4 bases and J gave up 7 bases, with 17 bases separating them. Germline V gene lookup returns CDR1 LNHDA and CDR2 SQIVND (reference sequence). The CDR3 is 14 residues long. The CDR3 DNA reads as TGTGCCAGTAGTACCTCCGGGACCCCCTTGGAGCAGTACTTC. Amino acids: CASSTSGTPLEQYF. Looking up the rest from reference TRBV19 and TRBJ2-7 gives the full variable domain: DGGITQSPKYLFRKEGQNVTLSCEQNLNHDAMYWYRQDPGQGLRLIYYSQIVNDFQKGDIAEGYSVSREKKESFPLTVTSAQKNPTAFYLCASSTSGTPLEQYFGPGTRLTVT.

This chain connects TRBV5-6 to TRBJ2-5; TRBD2 agrees at 14 bases. V lost 2 bases to trimming and J lost 1 base; unmatched junction nucleotides: 7. CDR3 length equals 18 residues. Germline CDR1 SGHDT, CDR2 YYEEEE. The CDR3 spells CASSFSTSGGAIQETQYF. Here the CDR3 DNA reads TGTGCCAGCAGCTTCTCGACTAGCGGGGGGGCGATCCAAGAGACCCAGTACTTC.

This clone was observed a handful of times. The chain is built from TRBV6-5 and TRBJ2-7; perhaps TRBD1 as D (5 bases). V dropped 6 bases and J dropped 0 bases, with 12 bases sitting between them. This CDR3 is built from 14 residues. Looked up from germline, CDR1 is MNHEY and CDR2 is SVGAGI. The CDR3 DNA follows: TGTGCCAGCAGGTCGACAGCGAGCTCCTACGAGCAGTACTTC. It yields the protein CASRSTASSYEQYF.

The table lists this clone with a count of one. The rearrangement joins TRBV11-2 to TRBJ2-7; possibly TRBD2 for D (7 bases). Germline CDR1 reads SGHAT; CDR2 reads FQNNGV. Trimming removed 8 bases at V and 5 bases at J, with 16 bases between. The CDR3 is made up of 13 amino acids. As DNA, the CDR3 is TGTGCCAGCCTCTTCTGGGGGGGCGACGAGCAGTACTTC. Protein product: CASLFWGGDEQYF.

The rearrangement uses TRBV10-2 and TRBJ2-5; 10 bases map to TRBD2. The trim removed 6 bases at V and 1 base at J, leaving 8 bases unmatched. Per the germline V gene, CDR1 is WSHSY and CDR2 is SAAADI. The CDR3 consists of 16 residues. The CDR3 nucleotides read TGCGCCAGCAGGGGATATAGCGGGGGGACCCAAGAGACCCAGTACTTC. It codes for CASRGYSGGTQETQYF.

The chain links TRBV9 to TRBJ2-2, with D possibly called TRBD1 or TRBD2 (6 bases each). CDR3 length equals 14 residues. Germline assignment: CDR1 SGDLS and CDR2 YYNGEE. Trimming took 1 base from V and 5 from J, leaving 9 bases between them. CDR3 protein: CASSVPGATGELFF. In nucleotides, the CDR3 is TGTGCCAGCAGCGTACCGGGGGCGACCGGGGAGCTGTTTTTT.

This rearrangement joins TRBV6-6 to TRBJ2-7; possible D gene TRBD2, 5 bases. The CDR3 totals 14 residues. V lost 2 bases, J lost 2 bases, and 10 bases lay in between. In germline, CDR1 is MNHNY, CDR2 SVGAGI (reference sequence). The CDR3, as DNA: TGTGCCAGCAGTTACGGAGGTATCACCTACGAGCAGTACTTC. Translated, it gives CASSYGGITYEQYF.

The chain couples TRBV27 to TRBJ2-7; D gene unclear. There are 14 residues in the CDR3. The germline V gene encodes CDR1 MNHEY and CDR2 SMNVEV (reference sequence). Trimming removed 4 bases from V and 0 bases from J, with 10 bases in between. The CDR3 protein is CASSSAGFSYEQYF. In DNA form, the CDR3 reads TGTGCCAGCAGTTCCGCAGGATTCTCCTACGAGCAGTACTTC.

This clone turned up a few times. The gene calls are TRBV18 and TRBJ1-6, with a weak D call TRBD1 (5 bases). The CDR3 runs 15 residues. Trimming pared 3 bases from V and 7 bases from J, leaving 13 bases between. CDR1 and CDR2 (germline): KGHSH, LQKENI. CDR3 DNA: TGTGCCAGCTCACCCCGCAGGGTGGAGAATTCACCCCTCCACTTT. Protein: CASSPRRVENSPLHF.

This clone occurred once. The chain joins TRBV6-5 to TRBJ2-1; the match to TRBD1 covers 9 bases. V lost 3 bases and J lost 5; bases outside the gene matches: 8. Germline V gene lookup returns CDR1 MNHEY and CDR2 SVGAGI. The CDR3 is 16 amino acids. The CDR3 here is CASSYSGTGRNNEQFF. DNA of the CDR3: TGTGCCAGCAGTTATTCCGGGACAGGGAGGAACAATGAGCAGTTCTTC.